A single TCR beta chain is shown here with its context. What it recognizes is unknown. At cycle 4 day 1, cycle 7 day 1, and baseline, blood was sampled. This specimen belongs to a study of OX40 agonist ivuxolimab in advanced cancers. Study summary: Ivuxolimab is a fully human IgG2 antibody that activates OX40 (CD134). Every 2 weeks, ivuxolimab was infused into the patients intravenously at between 0.01 and 10 mg/kg.

General study findings and limits: Doses of 0.1 to 3.0 mg/kg were accompanied by clonal expansion of CD4+ and CD8+ blood T cells by week 6.

The assay was immunoSEQ multiplex PCR, and TCRdb's table has in-frame clones only and misses some. The repertoire holds tens of thousands of clones, roughly four fifths seen once, with about 3.1% in the top ten. Here the sequenced sample was CD4+ or CD8+ T cells sorted from blood, taken in a trial of the OX40 agonist ivuxolimab. The sequence came from an adult with an advanced solid tumor such as melanoma, head and neck, liver or kidney cancer.

Written as DNA, the CDR3 is TGTGCCAGCTCCCGACGGACAGGGTGGTCGAACACCGGGGAGCTGTTTTTT. The encoded protein is CASSRRTGWSNTGELFF. The rearrangement uses TRBV18 and TRBJ2-2, with 8 bases that match TRBD1. Trimming at V came to 6 bases and at J to 0 bases, leaving 9 bases not matched to a gene. CDR3 length: 17 residues. Germline CDR1 and CDR2: KGHSH and LQKENI. Full variable domain (outside the CDR3, taken from reference TRBV18 and TRBJ2-2): NAGVMQNPRHLVRRRGQEARLRCSPMKGHSHVYWYRQLPEEGLKFMVYLQKENIIDESGMPKERFSAEFPKEGPSILRIQQVVRGDSAAYFCASSRRTGWSNTGELFFGEGSRLTVL.